These T cell receptor beta chains were read from a single sample in a study of graft-versus-host responses after intestinal transplantation. The table came from immunoSEQ multiplex PCR; TCRdb's copy has only in-frame clones and leaves some out. In the table there are about 47,000 clones, approximately 96% of which are singletons. Antigens for these TCRs are unknown. The material sequenced was unstimulated CD8+ T cells sorted from spleen or lymph node cells, taken before transplant. The receptor set was obtained from a human donor who was the organ donor for an intestinal transplant. The conserved cysteine and the conserved F or W are not part of the CDR3 here. A D gene is named only where the DNA matches it firmly. Clone size, where shown, is once, few, many, or a class for clones that have expanded.

abundance,j_gene,d_gene,v_gene,CDR3aa
NA,TRBJ1-6,TRBD1,TRBV6-8,ASATGGQGFSPLH
NA,TRBJ2-7,NA,TRBV7-9,ASSGREGVGEQY
once,TRBJ1-2,TRBD1,TRBV5-4,ASSSGQGANGYT
NA,TRBJ1-1,TRBD1,TRBV13,ASSFPTGGFEAF
NA,TRBJ1-4,TRBD1,TRBV28,ASRLNVRQGPLNEKLF
NA,TRBJ1-2,NA,TRBV19,ASMGGVIGYT
NA,TRBJ1-1,NA,TRBV5-5,ASSFEGVGTEAF
NA,TRBJ1-6,NA,TRBV27,ASSSLQGYNSPLH
NA,TRBJ2-3,NA,TRBV9,ASSEGDSTDTQY
NA,TRBJ2-7,NA,TRBV15,ATSSPDGRYEQY
NA,TRBJ2-7,TRBD2,TRBV5-4,ASSLLAGATYEQY
NA,TRBJ2-7,NA,TRBV5-6,ASSLGTPSYEQY
NA,TRBJ1-2,NA,TRBV7-2,ASSSQVWVANYGYT
NA,TRBJ2-2,NA,TRBV28,ASRGHDRWNTGELF
NA,TRBJ1-1,TRBD1,TRBV13,ASSSGTDFEAF
NA,TRBJ1-2,NA,TRBV5-6,ASSPGGGGYT
NA,TRBJ2-7,NA,TRBV28,ASEETGLVYEQY
NA,TRBJ2-1,TRBD1,TRBV7-3,ASSFGQGNEQF
NA,TRBJ1-2,TRBD1,TRBV7-2,ASSLTGADGYT
NA,TRBJ1-1,NA,TRBV6-5,ASSPRVVNTEAF
NA,TRBJ2-7,NA,TRBV7-3,ALRWGSFPYEQY
NA,TRBJ1-5,NA,TRBV15,ATGWGAQIQPQH
NA,TRBJ2-3,NA,TRBV6-6,ASSYLQGGTDTQY
NA,TRBJ2-3,NA,TRBV2,ASSQDRTEASTDTQY
NA,TRBJ2-7,NA,TRBV28,ASSLRPYEQY
NA,TRBJ2-5,TRBD2,TRBV9,ASSASGVGEQY
NA,TRBJ2-7,NA,TRBV11-2,ASSGTLPYEQY
NA,TRBJ1-2,NA,TRBV7-2,ASSVLPGGIYGYT
NA,TRBJ2-1,TRBD1,TRBV6-5,ASSSAGTGYNEQF
NA,TRBJ2-7,NA,TRBV28,ASSLLSSYEQY
NA,TRBJ1-6,TRBD1,TRBV10-3,AIRPGDRGSPLH
once,TRBJ2-1,NA,TRBV28,ASSHDETAYNEQF
NA,TRBJ2-6,NA,TRBV9,ASSVQVVGSSGANVLT
NA,TRBJ1-6,NA,TRBV5-8,ASSSGTGISSYNSPLH
NA,TRBJ1-1,NA,TRBV9,ASSVVPEITEAF
NA,TRBJ1-1,NA,TRBV2,ASSEDLGNTEAF
NA,TRBJ2-7,NA,TRBV10-3,AISQGYEQY
NA,TRBJ2-1,TRBD1,TRBV27,ASSGDRAGSEQF
NA,TRBJ2-3,NA,TRBV7-9,ASSLSWGADADTQY
NA,TRBJ1-2,NA,TRBV7-9,ASSLETGNYGYT
NA,TRBJ2-7,NA,TRBV4-2,ASSQDRGTPYEQY